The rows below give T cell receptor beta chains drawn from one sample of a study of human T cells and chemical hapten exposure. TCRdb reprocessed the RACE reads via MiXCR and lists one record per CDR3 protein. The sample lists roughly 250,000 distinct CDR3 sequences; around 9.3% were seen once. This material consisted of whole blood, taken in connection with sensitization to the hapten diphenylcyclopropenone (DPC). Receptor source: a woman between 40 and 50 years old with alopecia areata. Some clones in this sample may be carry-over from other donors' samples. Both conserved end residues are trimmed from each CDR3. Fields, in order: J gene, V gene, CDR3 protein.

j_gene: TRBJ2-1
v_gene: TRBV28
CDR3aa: ASKQRGLGQGDNEQF

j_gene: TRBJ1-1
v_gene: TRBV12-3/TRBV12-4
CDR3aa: ATVTGGTEAF

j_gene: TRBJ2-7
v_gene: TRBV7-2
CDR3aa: ASSLSRRAPYEQY

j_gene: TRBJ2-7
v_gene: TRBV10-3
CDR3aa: AISESVTYEQY

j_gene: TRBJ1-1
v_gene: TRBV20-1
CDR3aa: SVPDRMNTEAF

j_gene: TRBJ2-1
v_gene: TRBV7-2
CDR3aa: ASSLSGGTYNEQF

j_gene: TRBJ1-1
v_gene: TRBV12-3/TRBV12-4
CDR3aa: ASRFKGVTEAF

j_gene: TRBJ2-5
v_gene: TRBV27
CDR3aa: ASSFDLGETQY

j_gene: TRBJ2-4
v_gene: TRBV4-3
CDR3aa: ASSQDREAKNIQY

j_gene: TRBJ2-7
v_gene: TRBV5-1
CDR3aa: ASSPQGGISYEQY

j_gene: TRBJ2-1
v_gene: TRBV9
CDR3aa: ASSGTSGNEQF

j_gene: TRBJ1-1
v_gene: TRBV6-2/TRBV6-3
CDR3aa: ASSYPGQVEAF

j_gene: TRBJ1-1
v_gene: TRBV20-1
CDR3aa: SARDLKGLGAF

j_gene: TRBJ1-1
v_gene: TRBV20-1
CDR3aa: SARDAGQGVAEAF

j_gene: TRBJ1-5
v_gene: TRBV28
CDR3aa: ATYQGPYNQPQH

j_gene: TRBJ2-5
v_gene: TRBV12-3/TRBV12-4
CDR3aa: ASSWTVQETQY

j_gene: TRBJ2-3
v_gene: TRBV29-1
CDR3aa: SVITGGLGTDTQY

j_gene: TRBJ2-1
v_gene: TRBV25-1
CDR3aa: ASTDSGSPYNEQF

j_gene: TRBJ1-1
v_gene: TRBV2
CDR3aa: ASSETLGEAF

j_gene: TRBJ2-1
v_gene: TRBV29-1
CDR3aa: SVANRQGNEQF

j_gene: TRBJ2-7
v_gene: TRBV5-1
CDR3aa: ASSAGSYEQY

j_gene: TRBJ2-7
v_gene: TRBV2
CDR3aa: ASSRGQGLSEQY

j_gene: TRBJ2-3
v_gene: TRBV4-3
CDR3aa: ASSQTGGGRTDTQY

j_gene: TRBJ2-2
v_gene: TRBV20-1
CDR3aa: SASDTSGTGELF

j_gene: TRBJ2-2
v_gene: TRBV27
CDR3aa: ASSPGWGLAGAGTGELF

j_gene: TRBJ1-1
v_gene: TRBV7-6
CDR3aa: ASSLGGGGLMNTEAF

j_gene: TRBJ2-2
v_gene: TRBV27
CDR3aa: ASRLQTSGSAGELF

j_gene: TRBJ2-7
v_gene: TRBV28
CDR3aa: ASSLGDRVDEQY

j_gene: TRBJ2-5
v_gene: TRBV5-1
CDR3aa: ASSELSGAQETQY

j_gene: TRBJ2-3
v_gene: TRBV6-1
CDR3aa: ASSETTGSTDTQY

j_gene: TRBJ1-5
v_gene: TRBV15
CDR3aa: ATSRDGAGSSNQPQH

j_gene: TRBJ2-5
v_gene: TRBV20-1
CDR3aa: SARERDFQETQY

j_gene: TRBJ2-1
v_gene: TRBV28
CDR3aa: ASSPPRTLRYYNEQF

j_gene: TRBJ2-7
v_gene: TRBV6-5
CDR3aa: ASSYSRTGSVYEQY

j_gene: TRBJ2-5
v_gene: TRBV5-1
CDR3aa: ASSTGGPLFETQY

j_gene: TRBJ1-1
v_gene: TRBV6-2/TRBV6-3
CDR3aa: ASSATNREAF

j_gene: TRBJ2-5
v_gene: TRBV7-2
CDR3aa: ASSLEGRVVTQY

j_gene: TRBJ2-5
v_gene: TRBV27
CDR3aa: ASSRQTGTQETQY

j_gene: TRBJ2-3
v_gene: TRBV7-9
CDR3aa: ASSLDGGDTQY

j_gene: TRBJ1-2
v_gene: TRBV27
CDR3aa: ASSFRPPSNYGYT

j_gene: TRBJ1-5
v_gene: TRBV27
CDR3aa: ASSLKGNLSPQH

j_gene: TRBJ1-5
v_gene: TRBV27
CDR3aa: ASSFLGGTTNSNQPQH

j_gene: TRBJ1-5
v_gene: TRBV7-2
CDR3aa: ASSPHRDYQPQH

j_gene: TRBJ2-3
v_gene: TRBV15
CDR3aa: ATREPGGTDTQY

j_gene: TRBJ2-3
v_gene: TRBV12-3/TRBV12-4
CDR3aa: ASTDEGLVEGADTQY

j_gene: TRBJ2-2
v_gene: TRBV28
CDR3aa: ASSLAIGTGATGELF

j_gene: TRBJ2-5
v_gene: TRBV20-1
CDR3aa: SARPRGFQETQY

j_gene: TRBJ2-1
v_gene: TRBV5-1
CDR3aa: ASSRDSGSSEF

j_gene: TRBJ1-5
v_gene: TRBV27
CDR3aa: ASSLGRNSNQPQH

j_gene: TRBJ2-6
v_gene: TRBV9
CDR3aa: ASRTSGANVLT

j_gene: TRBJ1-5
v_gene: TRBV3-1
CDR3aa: ASRRGAQH

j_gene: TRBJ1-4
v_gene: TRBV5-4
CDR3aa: ASSRKTGTATNEKLF

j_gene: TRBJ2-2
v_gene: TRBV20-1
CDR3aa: SARQAGEAGELF

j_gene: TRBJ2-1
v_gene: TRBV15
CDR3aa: ATSRDTPSGSSYNEQF

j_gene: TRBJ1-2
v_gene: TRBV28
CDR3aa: ASSLSLQTDGYT

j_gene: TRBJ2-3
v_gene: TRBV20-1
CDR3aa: SAGPRREKGFWTDTQY

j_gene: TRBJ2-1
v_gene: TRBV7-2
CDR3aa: ASSSGGGNEQF

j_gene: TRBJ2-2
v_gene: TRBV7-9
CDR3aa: ASSLGQSNTGELF

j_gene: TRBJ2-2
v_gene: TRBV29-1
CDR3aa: SVERGTGELF